This is a list of T cell receptor beta chains from one sample in a study of blood T cell repertoires in COVID-19. TCRdb's table, derived via immunoSEQ multiplex PCR, lists solely in-frame clones and lacks some. This table has around 170,000 clones, 78% appearing once. Sample: peripheral blood. These receptors originate from a woman of 80 years or more with acute or convalescent COVID-19. Both conserved end residues are part of each CDR3. D genes are given only for firm matches. Only part of the rows carry a size: once, few, many, or a class if the clone is expanded.

CDR3aa	CDR3nt	d_gene	v_gene	j_gene	abundance
CASSPRQGAWGYTF	TGTGCCAGCAGTCCGCGACAGGGGGCGTGGGGCTACACCTTC	TRBD1	TRBV27	TRBJ1-2	NA
CASSVGAGHTGELFF	TGTGCCAGCAGCGTAGGGGCAGGGCACACCGGGGAGCTGTTTTTT	NA	TRBV9	TRBJ2-2	NA
CASSGWGRGNIQYF	TGTGCCAGCAGTGGGTGGGGACGGGGGAACATTCAGTACTTC	NA	TRBV4-2	TRBJ2-4	once
CASSYRGASYGYTF	TGTGCCAGCAGTTACCGGGGGGCGAGCTATGGCTACACCTTC	NA	TRBV6-5	TRBJ1-2	NA
CASSIEGAGLGEQYF	TGTGCCAGTAGTATAGAAGGGGCAGGGCTTGGCGAGCAGTACTTC	NA	TRBV19	TRBJ2-7	NA
CASTPVNFGYGYTF	TGTGCCAGCACTCCGGTAAATTTTGGCTATGGCTACACCTTC	NA	TRBV6-5	TRBJ1-2	NA
CASSPERQGSGYTF	TGTGCCAGCTCACCAGAACGACAGGGATCAGGCTACACCTTC	TRBD1	TRBV18	TRBJ1-2	NA
CASSLGQGTLQTQYF	TGTGCCAGCAGCCTGGGACAGGGGACTCTGCAGACCCAGTACTTC	TRBD1	TRBV7-8	TRBJ2-5	NA
CASSEVQGGYTF	TGTGCCAGCAGTGAAGTGCAGGGAGGCTACACCTTC	NA	TRBV6-1	TRBJ1-2	NA
CASSLSGQATNEKLFF	TGCGCCAGCAGCTTGTCCGGACAGGCAACTAATGAAAAACTGTTTTTT	TRBD1	TRBV5-1	TRBJ1-4	NA
CASKLAEGTGTSGSTDTQYF	TGTGCCAGCAAGTTGGCGGAGGGGACCGGGACTAGCGGTAGCACAGATACGCAGTATTTT	TRBD2	TRBV27	TRBJ2-3	medium-sized
CASSQELAGDRMVF	TGTGCCAGCAGCCAAGAACTAGCGGGAGACCGCATGGTCTTC	TRBD2	TRBV4-2	TRBJ2-1	NA
CASSVVPGGPSGRYNEQFF	TGTGCCAGCAGCGTAGTACCGGGCGGCCCTAGCGGGAGGTACAATGAGCAGTTCTTC	TRBD2	TRBV9	TRBJ2-1	NA
CASSLSQGAWDSPLHF	TGTGCCAGCAGTTTAAGCCAGGGGGCTTGGGATTCACCCCTCCACTTT	TRBD1	TRBV28	TRBJ1-6	NA
CASSPLAVNTGELFF	TGCGCCAGCAGCCCCCTAGCGGTGAACACCGGGGAGCTGTTTTTT	TRBD2	TRBV5-1	TRBJ2-2	NA
CASSEGVGSAYGYTF	TGTGCCAGCAGCGAGGGGGTCGGGTCCGCCTATGGCTACACCTTC	NA	TRBV11-2	TRBJ1-2	once
CAWRQGSDTQYF	TGTGCCTGGAGACAGGGGTCAGATACGCAGTATTTT	TRBD1	TRBV30	TRBJ2-3	NA
CASQKSGVSYEQYF	TGTGCCAGCCAGAAGTCCGGGGTCTCCTACGAGCAGTACTTC	NA	TRBV27	TRBJ2-7	NA
CASSPLTGSSYEQYF	TGCGCCAGCAGTCCTTTAACAGGTAGCTCCTACGAGCAGTACTTC	NA	TRBV4-1	TRBJ2-7	NA
CASSSIPSGGPGELFF	TGCGCCAGCAGCTCGATCCCCAGCGGGGGCCCCGGGGAGCTGTTTTTT	TRBD2	TRBV5-1	TRBJ2-2	NA
CASSWGQGGTSNQPQHF	TGTGCCAGCAGTTGGGGACAGGGTGGGACGAGCAATCAGCCCCAGCATTTT	TRBD1	TRBV7-9	TRBJ1-5	once
CASMSRGRTEAFF	TGTGCCAGCATGAGTAGGGGTCGGACTGAAGCTTTCTTT	NA	TRBV2	TRBJ1-1	NA
CASSPPQAYEQYF	TGTGCCAGCAGCCCACCACAAGCCTACGAGCAGTACTTC	NA	TRBV5-4	TRBJ2-7	NA